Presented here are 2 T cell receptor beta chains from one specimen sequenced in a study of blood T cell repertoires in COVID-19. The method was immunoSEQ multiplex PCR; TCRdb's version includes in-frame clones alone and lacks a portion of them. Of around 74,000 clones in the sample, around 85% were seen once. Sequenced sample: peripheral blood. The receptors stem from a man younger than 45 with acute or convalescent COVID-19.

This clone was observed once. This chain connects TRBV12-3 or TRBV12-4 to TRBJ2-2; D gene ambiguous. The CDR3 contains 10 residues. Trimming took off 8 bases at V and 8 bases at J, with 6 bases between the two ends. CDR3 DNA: TGTGCCAGCGTGAGGGGGGAGCTGTTTTTT. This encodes CASVRGELFF.

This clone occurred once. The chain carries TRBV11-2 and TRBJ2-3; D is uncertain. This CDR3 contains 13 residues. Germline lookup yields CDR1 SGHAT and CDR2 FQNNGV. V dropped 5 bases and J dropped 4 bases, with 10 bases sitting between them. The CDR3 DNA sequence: TGTGCCAGCAGCCCCCGTATAGCAGATACGCAGTATTTT. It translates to CASSPRIADTQYF.